The 24 T cell receptor beta chains below were found in one sample sequenced in a study of T cell repertoires in cytomegalovirus infection. TCRdb fed the reads into MiXCR, producing one record per CDR3 protein. This table holds more than 55,000 distinct CDR3 sequences, 20% found once. Antigen specificity for these receptors is unknown. The sample in question was CD8+ T cells from cultured PBMCs, obtained from culture after CMV antigen stimulation. These receptors originate from a human donor in good health (CMV status not recorded). Some clones in this sample may be carry-over from other donors' samples.

V usage is TRBV7-6 and J usage is TRBJ1-4; 9 positions agree with TRBD1. V lost 5 bases to trimming and J lost 3 bases; unmatched junction nucleotides: 7. Germline CDR1 is SGHVS and CDR2 is FNYEAQ. The CDR3 is 16 residues long. The CDR3 spells CASSPGQGIANEKLFF. The CDR3 DNA follows: TGTGCCAGCAGCCCGGGACAGGGTATAGCTAATGAAAAACTGTTTTTT.

This clonotype was seen repeatedly, ten times or more. This rearrangement joins TRBV7-9 to TRBJ2-2; possible D gene TRBD2, 5 bases. Germline values: CDR1 SEHNR, CDR2 FQNEAQ (reference sequence). V dropped 1 base and J dropped 5 bases, with 5 bases sitting between them. The CDR3 contains 13 residues. The CDR3 reads CASSLGGTGELFF. The CDR3 nucleotides are TGTGCCAGCAGCTTAGGAGGGACCGGGGAGCTGTTTTTT.

This clonotype has ten or more counts. The chain uses TRBV7-9 and TRBJ1-1, with D unclear. The V gene's germline CDR1 is SEHNR and CDR2 FQNEAQ (reference sequence). This CDR3 is 14 amino acids long. The V gene lost 1 base and the J gene lost 0 bases, with 6 bases spanning the gap. The CDR3 reads CASSLGQMNTEAFF. The CDR3 DNA follows: TGTGCCAGCAGCTTAGGGCAAATGAACACTGAAGCTTTCTTT.

The V and J genes are TRBV6-1 and TRBJ1-1, with D possibly matching TRBD1 (5 bases). Germline CDR1 and CDR2: MNHNS and SASEGT. The CDR3 length is 14 residues. V was trimmed by 2 bases and J by 2 bases, leaving 9 bases between them. The CDR3 sequence is CASSEQGGNTEAFF. For the CDR3, the DNA is TGTGCCAGCAGTGAACAGGGAGGAAACACTGAAGCTTTCTTT.

Many counts were recorded for this clonotype. V is TRBV7-9 and J is TRBJ2-4; D might be TRBD1 or TRBD2, each matching 6 bases. Trimming took off 8 bases at V and 1 base at J, with 9 bases between the two ends. Germline V gives CDR1 SEHNR, CDR2 FQNEAQ (reference sequence). There are 13 residues in the CDR3. The CDR3 loop is CASLGGAKNIQYF. The CDR3, as DNA: TGTGCCAGCTTAGGGGGGGCCAAAAACATTCAGTACTTC.

The table lists this clonotype with a few counts. The chain carries TRBV6-5 and TRBJ2-5; D remains unclear. Germline V gene data show CDR1 as MNHEY and CDR2 as SVGAGI. This CDR3 region has 15 residues. V lost 4 bases and J 0 bases, leaving 12 bases between the germline ends. In DNA form, the CDR3 reads TGTGCCAGCAGTTCCTCGTTGTCGTACCAAGAGACCCAGTACTTC. Translation gives CASSSSLSYQETQYF.

The J gene is TRBJ1-6, the V gene TRBV6-5, with D uncertain. The CDR3 length is 13 residues. The germline CDR1 and CDR2 sequences are MNHEY and SVGAGI. V lost 7 bases, J lost 9 bases, and 13 bases lay in between. The CDR3 DNA is TGTGCCAGCACCCGGGGAGGTGGTTCACCCCTCCACTTT. Translating gives CASTRGGGSPLHF.

This clonotype was detected a few times. CDR3 region: CASSFGTDQPQHF. In nucleotides, the CDR3 is TGTGCCAGCAGCTTTGGGACGGATCAGCCCCAGCATTTT. The chain combines TRBV11-2 with TRBJ1-5; tentatively, D is TRBD1 (5 bases). Germline V gives CDR1 SGHAT, CDR2 FQNNGV. V lost 3 bases and J 5 bases, leaving 8 bases between the germline ends. The CDR3 is 13 amino acids.

This clonotype was picked up a small number of times. This chain links TRBV6-2 or TRBV6-3 with TRBJ2-1, with 8 bases aligning to TRBD1. The V gene's germline CDR1 is MNHEY and CDR2 SVGEGT. The CDR3 spans 14 residues. Trimming took 5 bases from V and 8 from J; bases not matched to a gene: 8. CDR3 in DNA: TGTGCCAGCAGTGCTTGGACAGGGAGGTATGAGCAGTTCTTC. This gives the protein CASSAWTGRYEQFF.

Only a few counts were recorded for this clonotype. The chain joins TRBV6-1 to TRBJ1-1; D gene unclear. In germline, CDR1 is MNHNS, CDR2 SASEGT. The CDR3 is 13 residues long. Deletions cut 6 bases from V and 1 base from J, with 9 bases between. The CDR3 coding sequence is TGTGCCAGCAGATTCCAACCGAACACTGAAGCTTTCTTT. Residues: CASRFQPNTEAFF.

This clonotype was counted once. The chain carries TRBV7-9 and TRBJ1-1, with TRBD1 identical over 7 bases. Germline V gene sequence: CDR1 SEHNR, CDR2 FQNEAQ (reference sequence). Trimming at V came to 5 bases and at J to 3 bases, leaving 12 bases not matched to a gene. This CDR3 is built from 16 residues. This CDR3 reads CASSPQGVNVDTEAFF. The CDR3 region has the DNA TGTGCCAGCAGCCCTCAGGGGGTCAACGTTGACACTGAAGCTTTCTTT.

This clonotype was observed a handful of times. The genes are TRBV6-2 or TRBV6-3 and TRBJ2-7, with no clear D. This CDR3 is built from 14 residues. V was clipped by 2 bases and J by 0 bases, with 8 bases between them. Germline CDR1 is MNHEY and CDR2 is SVGEGT. The CDR3 reads CASSYGQRSYEQYF. CDR3 coding DNA: TGTGCCAGCAGTTACGGCCAGCGCTCCTACGAGCAGTACTTC.

This clonotype occurred a few times. The gene calls are TRBV2 and TRBJ2-1; TRBD1 agrees at 7 bases. This CDR3 spans 14 amino acids. Trimming cost V 5 bases and J 5 bases; bases outside gene matches: 6. The V gene's germline CDR1 is SNHLY and CDR2 FYNNEI. DNA of the CDR3: TGTGCCAGCAGTTTGGGACAGACAAACAATGAGCAGTTCTTC. This gives the protein CASSLGQTNNEQFF. Using reference TRBV2 and TRBJ2-1 for the parts outside the CDR3, the full variable domain is EPEVTQTPSHQVTQMGQEVILRCVPISNHLYFYWYRQILGQKVEFLVSFYNNEISEKSEIFDDQFSVERPDGSNFTLKIRSTKLEDSAMYFCASSLGQTNNEQFFGPGTRLTVL.

In its sample, this clonotype was seen a few times. The chain has TRBV20-1 and TRBJ2-7; D remains unclear. Germline lookup yields CDR1 DFQATT and CDR2 SNEGSKA (reference sequence). V was pared by 1 base and J by 3 bases, with 7 bases between. The CDR3 has 12 amino acids. In nucleotides, the CDR3 is TGCAGTGCTAGAGCGGGCCACTACGAGCAGTACTTC. Translation gives CSARAGHYEQYF.

The rearrangement joins TRBV12-3 or TRBV12-4 to TRBJ2-5, with TRBD2 matching over 10 bases. This CDR3 region has 15 residues. The V gene end was trimmed by 4 bases and the J gene end by 4 bases; junction bases not matched to a gene: 6. The CDR3 coding sequence is TGTGCCAGCAGTTATAGCGGGGGGCTGCGAGAGACCCAGTACTTC. The encoded protein is CASSYSGGLRETQYF.

The table lists this clonotype with a few counts. The J gene is TRBJ1-6, the V gene TRBV7-8; weak D call: TRBD1 (6 bases). From germline, CDR1 is SGHVS and CDR2 FQNEAQ. The V gene lost 5 bases and the J gene lost 7 bases, with 15 bases spanning the gap. CDR3 length: 15 residues. DNA of the CDR3: TGTGCCAGCAGCCCCCCCGGGACACGGAATTCACCCCTCCACTTT. Protein sequence: CASSPPGTRNSPLHF.

This chain links TRBV6-6 with TRBJ1-1; no clear D gene. Germline CDR1 reads MNHNY; CDR2 reads SVGAGI (reference sequence). The CDR3 loop spans 12 amino acids. Between the trimmed V and J ends, which lost 8 bases and 1 base, there was a span of 8 bases. CDR3 loop: CASYNRNTEAFF. As DNA, the CDR3 is TGTGCCAGCTACAACCGGAACACTGAAGCTTTCTTT.

The J gene is TRBJ2-3, the V gene TRBV11-2; 8 nucleotides agree with TRBD2. V dropped 5 bases and J dropped 2; count of bases not matched to a gene: 9. CDR1 SGHAT and CDR2 FQNNGV come from the germline V gene. This CDR3 has 16 amino acids. The CDR3 loop reads CASSPNLAGFTDTQYF. The CDR3 DNA is TGTGCCAGCAGCCCCAATCTAGCGGGTTTCACAGATACGCAGTATTTT. The full variable domain, rest sourced from reference TRBV11-2 and TRBJ2-3, is EAGVAQSPRYKIIEKRQSVAFWCNPISGHATLYWYQQILGQGPKLLIQFQNNGVVDDSQLPKDRFSAERLKGVDSTLKIQPAKLEDSAVYLCASSPNLAGFTDTQYFGPGTRLTVL.

The V and J genes are TRBV6-5 and TRBJ2-7, with D possibly called TRBD1 or TRBD2 (6 bases each). The ends were cut back, 2 bases at V and 3 bases at J, with 11 bases in the middle. Germline V lookup: CDR1 MNHEY, CDR2 SVGAGI. This CDR3 spans 14 amino acids. In DNA, the CDR3 is TGTGCCAGCAGTTACACCGAGGGGGGCTACGAGCAGTACTTC. This translates into CASSYTEGGYEQYF.

The chain combines TRBV20-1 with TRBJ1-2; D not certain. CDR1 is DFQATT and CDR2 is SNEGSKA in the germline V gene (reference sequence). The CDR3 runs 19 residues. V shed 0 bases and J shed 6 bases, with 29 bases lying between them. The CDR3 DNA reads as TGCAGTGCTAGAGACTCCGTACTTCGTCCGGGAGCCCGGCCGAATGGCTACACCTTC. Its translation: CSARDSVLRPGARPNGYTF.

This chain uses TRBV19 with TRBJ1-5; D is unclear. V was clipped by 5 bases and J by 3 bases, with 2 bases between them. Germline V lookup: CDR1 LNHDA, CDR2 SQIVND (reference sequence). CDR3 size: 11 residues. CDR3 bases: TGTGCCAGTAGTGACAATCAGCCCCAGCATTTT. Translated: CASSDNQPQHF.

This clonotype turned up a few times. The rearrangement joins TRBV28 to TRBJ2-5; TRBD1 matches at 9 bases. CDR3 size: 15 residues. Germline-derived CDR1 and CDR2 are MDHEN and SYDVKM. V lost 4 bases, J lost 4 bases, and 7 bases stayed unmatched. The CDR3 DNA follows: TGTGCCAGCAGTTCGGGACAGGGATTGTTAGAGACCCAGTACTTC. This sequence encodes CASSSGQGLLETQYF.

The chain couples TRBV7-6 to TRBJ1-4; 9 bases line up with TRBD1. With 1 base clipped from V and 0 bases from J, the junction kept 12 bases outside the gene matches. The CDR3 is 20 residues long. Germline loops: CDR1 SGHVS, CDR2 FNYEAQ. The CDR3 here is CASSLVYGDREISTNEKLFF. The CDR3 DNA is TGTGCCAGCAGCTTAGTTTATGGGGACAGGGAAATCTCAACTAATGAAAAACTGTTTTTT.

This sequence joins TRBV10-1 and TRBJ2-1; perhaps TRBD1 as D (5 bases). The V and J ends lost 2 bases and 0 bases respectively, with 8 bases between them. This CDR3 contains 15 residues. Per germline, CDR1 WNHNN and CDR2 SYGVQD (reference sequence). DNA of the CDR3: TGCGCCAGCAGTGAGGTAGACAGCTCCTACAATGAGCAGTTCTTC. This encodes CASSEVDSSYNEQFF.